Below are 14 T cell receptor beta chains sequenced from a single sample in a study of blood T cell repertoires in COVID-19. The repertoire was sequenced with immunoSEQ multiplex PCR; TCRdb's copy has only in-frame clones and lacks some. The table lists around 240,000 clones, 84% of them singletons. The sample taken for sequencing was peripheral blood. The receptor set was obtained from a middle-aged woman who had recovered from COVID-19.

The gene calls are TRBV9 and TRBJ2-3, with 11 nucleotides matching TRBD2. Looked up from germline, CDR1 is SGDLS and CDR2 is YYNGEE. The CDR3 sequence is 16 residues long. With 0 bases clipped from V and 5 bases from J, the junction kept 5 bases outside the gene matches. CDR3 nucleotide sequence: TGTGCCAGCAGCGTAGACCTAGCGGGGGGAATAGATACGCAGTATTTT. It yields the protein CASSVDLAGGIDTQYF.

CDR3 protein: CASSETPSGGAGSYNEQFF. In DNA form, the CDR3 reads TGTGCCAGTAGCGAGACACCCAGCGGGGGGGCCGGTTCCTACAATGAGCAGTTCTTC. The J gene is TRBJ2-1, the V gene TRBV19; 10 bases map to TRBD2. The junction had 15 bases not matched to a gene; V was cut back by 6 bases and J by 1 base. Germline V lookup: CDR1 LNHDA, CDR2 SQIVND (reference sequence). The CDR3 spans 19 residues.

The chain links TRBV7-6 to TRBJ1-1; D remains unclear. Between the trimmed V and J ends, which lost 3 bases and 1 base, there was a span of 6 bases. The CDR3 loop spans 13 amino acids. From germline, CDR1 is SGHVS and CDR2 FNYEAQ. The CDR3, as DNA: TGTGCCAGCAGCTTGGCCAAGAACACTGAAGCTTTCTTT. It yields the protein CASSLAKNTEAFF.

The chain recombines TRBV28 with TRBJ2-7; maybe TRBD2 (6 bases). Trimming pared 7 bases from V and 4 bases from J, leaving 8 bases between. CDR1 is MDHEN, CDR2 SYDVKM, per germline. This CDR3 comprises 11 residues. CDR3 loop: CASNGGYEQYF. The CDR3 DNA sequence: TGTGCCAGCAACGGGGGTTACGAGCAGTACTTC.

The V and J genes are TRBV7-2 and TRBJ1-3; D call uncertain. This CDR3 has 16 amino acids. Trimming pared 6 bases from V and 0 bases from J, leaving 15 bases between. Germline V gene data show CDR1 as SGHTA and CDR2 as FQGNSA. CDR3 coding DNA: TGTGCCAGCAGTCTAAACCCCCAGGCCTCTGGAAACACCATATATTTT. It translates to CASSLNPQASGNTIYF.

This clone is a singleton in its sample. The chain couples TRBV5-6 to TRBJ1-2; no firm D call. V was cut by 0 bases and J by 4 bases, with 10 bases left in between. Looked up from germline, CDR1 is SGHDT and CDR2 is YYEEEE. The CDR3 loop spans 14 amino acids. The chain's CDR3 is CASSLGTTAYGYTF. The DNA of the CDR3 is TGTGCCAGCAGCTTGGGTACCACAGCCTATGGCTACACCTTC.

This clone showed up just once. The chain is built from TRBV18 and TRBJ1-1; the match to TRBD1 covers 8 bases. CDR3 size: 17 residues. The V and J ends lost 3 bases and 0 bases, in that order; junction bases with no gene match: 9. The germline CDR1 and CDR2 sequences are KGHSH and LQKENI. The CDR3 DNA reads TGTGCCAGCTCACCTAGTCAGGGGGCCATTCTGAACACTGAAGCTTTCTTT. Translated, it gives CASSPSQGAILNTEAFF.

The chain couples TRBV7-9 to TRBJ2-1, with D possibly matching TRBD2 (6 bases). Looked up from germline, CDR1 is SEHNR and CDR2 is FQNEAQ (reference sequence). This CDR3 has 17 residues. V lost 0 bases to trimming and J lost 10 bases, with 22 bases between them. The CDR3 reads CASSLAGGLIGGWEQFF. CDR3 nucleotides: TGTGCCAGCAGCTTAGCTGGTGGACTTATCGGGGGATGGGAGCAGTTCTTC.

The V and J genes are TRBV4-1 and TRBJ2-1; TRBD2 agrees at 9 bases. The V and J ends lost 0 bases and 2 bases, in that order; junction bases with no gene match: 14. Germline V gene sequence: CDR1 MGHRA, CDR2 YSYEKL. CDR3 length: 20 residues. As DNA, the CDR3 is TGCGCCAGCAGCCAAGATCGGGGGAGCGGGGGGTCGGCCGCCTACAATGAGCAGTTCTTC. As protein: CASSQDRGSGGSAAYNEQFF.

V is TRBV19 and J is TRBJ2-5; 9 bases are a match to TRBD2. V lost 4 bases and J lost 3; bases outside the gene matches: 6. The CDR3 spans 15 residues. CDR1 LNHDA and CDR2 SQIVND come from the germline V gene (reference sequence). The CDR3 DNA sequence: TGTGCCAGTAGTAGCCTAGGACTAGCGAAAGAGACCCAGTACTTC. This encodes CASSSLGLAKETQYF.

The chain employs TRBV5-8 and TRBJ1-2; D may be TRBD1 (6 bases). This CDR3 is 16 amino acids long. Germline V gene sequence: CDR1 SGHTS, CDR2 YDEGEE. V was shortened by 2 bases and J by 0 bases, with 14 bases between the two germline ends. CDR3 region: CASSLQGIMANYGYTF. Here the CDR3 DNA reads TGTGCCAGCAGCTTACAGGGTATCATGGCTAACTATGGCTACACCTTC.

The V and J genes are TRBV9 and TRBJ1-2, with D maybe TRBD1 (5 bases). The CDR3 consists of 15 residues. The V and J ends lost 4 bases and 3 bases respectively, with 16 bases between them. Germline assignment: CDR1 SGDLS and CDR2 YYNGEE. CDR3: CASSPSVGPDYGYTF. The CDR3 DNA follows: TGTGCCAGCAGCCCTTCGGTGGGGCCGGACTATGGCTACACCTTC.

This clone has only one observation. The CDR3, as DNA: TGTGCCAGCAGCCTGTCGAGCACAGATACGCAGTATTTT. It encodes CASSLSSTDTQYF. The chain couples TRBV3-1 (or the pseudogene TRBV3-2) to TRBJ2-3, with D unclear. Per the germline V gene, CDR1 is LGHDT and CDR2 is YNNKEL (reference sequence). V lost 4 bases and J 0 bases, leaving 5 bases between the germline ends. The CDR3 spans 13 residues.

This chain uses TRBV12-3 or TRBV12-4 with TRBJ1-4; D gene unclear. Trimming removed 4 bases from V and 3 bases from J, with 6 bases in between. The CDR3 totals 13 residues. The CDR3 reads CASSSTANEKLFF. As DNA, the CDR3 is TGTGCCAGCAGTTCAACAGCTAATGAAAAACTGTTTTTT.